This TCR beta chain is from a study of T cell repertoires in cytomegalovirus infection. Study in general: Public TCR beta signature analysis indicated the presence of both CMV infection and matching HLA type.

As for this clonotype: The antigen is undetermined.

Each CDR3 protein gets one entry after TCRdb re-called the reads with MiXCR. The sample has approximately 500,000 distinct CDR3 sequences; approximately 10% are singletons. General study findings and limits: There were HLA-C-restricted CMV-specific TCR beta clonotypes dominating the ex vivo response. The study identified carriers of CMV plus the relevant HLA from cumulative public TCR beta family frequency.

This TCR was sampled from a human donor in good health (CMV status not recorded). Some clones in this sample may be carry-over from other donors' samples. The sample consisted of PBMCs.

CDR3 bases: TGTGCCAGTAGTGACCGGGACAGGGGGATCCATAACTATGGCTACACCTTC. This encodes CASSDRDRGIHNYGYTF. The chain links TRBV19 to TRBJ1-2, with 11 positions matching TRBD1. V shed 5 bases and J 1 base; nucleotides not matched to a gene: 9. The CDR3 extends over 17 amino acids. Germline V gene lookup returns CDR1 LNHDA and CDR2 SQIVND (reference sequence). Filled out from reference TRBV19 and TRBJ1-2, the complete variable domain reads DGGITQSPKYLFRKEGQNVTLSCEQNLNHDAMYWYRQDPGQGLRLIYYSQIVNDFQKGDIAEGYSVSREKKESFPLTVTSAQKNPTAFYLCASSDRDRGIHNYGYTFGSGTRLTVV.